These T cell receptor beta chains were read from a single sample in a study of blood T cell repertoires in COVID-19. This table comes from immunoSEQ multiplex PCR, and its TCRdb copy is limited to in-frame clones, with some not included. Here the sample spans 450,000 or so clones, 89% being singletons. The sample was peripheral blood. Receptors originate from a man younger than 30 with COVID-19, enrolled during active disease. The CDR3 runs from the conserved cysteine through the conserved F or W. The order of the fields is D gene, V gene, clone size, J gene, CDR3 DNA, CDR3 protein. The D gene is left open where the match is weak. Clone size is shown for a subset of rows, as once, few, many or a class of expanded clone.

NA,TRBV12-3/TRBV12-4,NA,TRBJ2-1,TGTGCCAGCAGGCAAGGACTTTACAATGAGCAGTTCTTC,CASRQGLYNEQFF
NA,TRBV25-1,NA,TRBJ2-2,TGTGCCAGCAGTGAATTAGGGGGGGTCCGCACCGGGGAGCTGTTTTTT,CASSELGGVRTGELFF
NA,TRBV19,NA,TRBJ1-4,TGTGCCAGTTGCCCGAGGCAGCAAGAGGAAAAACTGTTTTTT,CASCPRQQEEKLFF
TRBD1,TRBV18,NA,TRBJ1-1,TGTGCCAGCTCACGCCTCGGGACAGGGGGAGACACTGAAGCTTTCTTT,CASSRLGTGGDTEAFF
TRBD2,TRBV6-6,NA,TRBJ2-1,TGTGCCAGCAGTGCTAATAGCGGGGGGGCCGGGAATGAGCAGTTCTTC,CASSANSGGAGNEQFF
NA,TRBV7-9,NA,TRBJ2-2,TGTGCCAGCAGCCATAATCCAGGGGTCGAAGGGGAGCTGTTTTTT,CASSHNPGVEGELFF
TRBD1,TRBV27,NA,TRBJ1-5,TGTGCCAGCAGCGGGACAGGGAAGGATCAGCCCCAGCATTTT,CASSGTGKDQPQHF
NA,TRBV24-1,NA,TRBJ1-5,TGTGCCACCAGCGCTACTTATAGCAATCAGCCCCAGCATTTT,CATSATYSNQPQHF
NA,TRBV10-3,NA,TRBJ1-1,TGTGCCGCAACAGAAGAGGAGGTCACTGAAGCTTTCTTT,CAATEEEVTEAFF
TRBD1,TRBV5-1,NA,TRBJ1-2,TGCGCCAGCAGCGAAGGTCCCGGGACAGGCTATGGCTACACCTTC,CASSEGPGTGYGYTF
NA,TRBV2,NA,TRBJ2-7,TGTGCCAGCAGGACATACGCCTACGAGCAGTACTTC,CASRTYAYEQYF
NA,TRBV7-3,NA,TRBJ2-2,TGTGCCAGCAGCGATCAAGGGCGGGATGCCGGGGAGCTGTTTTTT,CASSDQGRDAGELFF
TRBD1,TRBV15,NA,TRBJ2-1,TGTGCCACCAGCAGAGATGCGGGACAGGGGTCCCCTGAGCAGTTCTTC,CATSRDAGQGSPEQFF
TRBD1,TRBV7-9,NA,TRBJ1-4,TGTGCCAGCAGCTTAATGGGGGACAGGGGAAGGGAAAAACTGTTTTTT,CASSLMGDRGREKLFF
TRBD2,TRBV11-3,NA,TRBJ2-2,TGTGCCAGCAGCTTAACCCCCGGGGCTAGCGGATCGCCGAACACCGGGGAGCTGTTTTTT,CASSLTPGASGSPNTGELFF
TRBD2,TRBV27,once,TRBJ2-1,TGTGCCAGCAGTTCAACTAGCGGCCTTTTACTTTCCTACAATGAGCAGTTCTTC,CASSSTSGLLLSYNEQFF
TRBD2,TRBV3-1/TRBV3-2,NA,TRBJ2-5,TGTGCCAGCAACACGATACTAGCGAGTGAGACCCAGTACTTC,CASNTILASETQYF